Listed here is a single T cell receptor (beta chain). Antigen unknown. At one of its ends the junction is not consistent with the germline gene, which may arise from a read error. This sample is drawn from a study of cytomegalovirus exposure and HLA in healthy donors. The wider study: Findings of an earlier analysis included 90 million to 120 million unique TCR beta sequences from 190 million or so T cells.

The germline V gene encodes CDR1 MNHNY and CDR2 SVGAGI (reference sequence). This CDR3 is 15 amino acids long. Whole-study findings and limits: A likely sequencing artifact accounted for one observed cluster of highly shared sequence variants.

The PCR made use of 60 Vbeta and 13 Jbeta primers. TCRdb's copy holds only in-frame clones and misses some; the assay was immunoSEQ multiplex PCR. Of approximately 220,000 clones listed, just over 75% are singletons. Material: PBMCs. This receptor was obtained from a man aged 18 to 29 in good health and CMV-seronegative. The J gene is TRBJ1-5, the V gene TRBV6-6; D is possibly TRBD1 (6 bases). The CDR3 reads CASCRETGSNRPQHF. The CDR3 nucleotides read TGTGCCAGCTGCAGAGAGACAGGAAGCAATCGGCCCCAGCATTTT.